This entry lists 7 T cell receptor beta chains sequenced from one sample in a study of blood T cell repertoires in COVID-19. TCRdb's copy holds only in-frame clones and misses some; the assay was immunoSEQ multiplex PCR. The table includes 250,000 to 350,000 clones, over 75% detected once. Material: peripheral blood. The receptors shown here come from a woman between 45 and 60 years old who had recovered from COVID-19.

In its sample, this clone was seen a few times. This chain joins TRBV7-2 and TRBJ1-1, with D unclear. Germline CDR1 and CDR2: SGHTA and FQGNSA. The V and J ends lost 0 bases and 0 bases respectively, with 17 bases between them. The CDR3 loop spans 18 amino acids. DNA of the CDR3: TGTGCCAGCAGCTTAGCGCGGCTGTTGCCCCCCATGAACACTGAAGCTTTCTTT. Its protein product is CASSLARLLPPMNTEAFF. The full variable domain, rest sourced from reference TRBV7-2 and TRBJ1-1, is GAGVSQSPSNKVTEKGKDVELRCDPISGHTALYWYRQSLGQGLEFLIYFQGNSAPDKSGLPSDRFSAERTGGSVSTLTIQRTQQEDSAVYLCASSLARLLPPMNTEAFFGQGTRLTVV.

The chain couples TRBV4-3 to TRBJ2-2; D might be TRBD1 (5 bases). Trimming removed 0 bases at V and 9 bases at J, with 14 bases between. Germline values: CDR1 LGHNA, CDR2 YSLEER. CDR3 length: 15 amino acids. The CDR3 sequence: CASSQDRVQGRELFF. DNA of the CDR3: TGCGCCAGCAGCCAAGATAGGGTCCAGGGCAGGGAGCTGTTTTTT.

The V call is TRBV5-1, the J call TRBJ2-1; 9 nucleotides agree with TRBD2. The V gene's germline CDR1 is SGHRS and CDR2 YFSETQ. The CDR3 extends over 16 amino acids. V shed 3 bases, J shed 5 bases, and the junction held 9 bases outside the gene matches. The CDR3 reads CASSSYSGGNNNEQFF. CDR3 nucleotide sequence: TGCGCCAGCAGCTCCTACAGCGGGGGGAACAACAATGAGCAGTTCTTC. The full variable domain, in which reference TRBV5-1 and TRBJ2-1 provide the parts outside the CDR3, is KAGVTQTPRYLIKTRGQQVTLSCSPISGHRSVSWYQQTPGQGLQFLFEYFSETQRNKGNFPGRFSGRQFSNSRSEMNVSTLELGDSALYLCASSSYSGGNNNEQFFGPGTRLTVL.

The V gene is TRBV5-1, the J gene TRBJ1-2; 7 nucleotides line up with TRBD1. Trimming cost V 4 bases and J 2 bases; bases outside gene matches: 5. CDR1 and CDR2 (germline): SGHRS, YFSETQ. The CDR3 runs to 14 residues. The CDR3: CASSRETGNYGYTF. The DNA for the CDR3 is TGCGCCAGCAGCCGAGAGACAGGGAACTATGGCTACACCTTC.

The V gene is TRBV27, the J gene TRBJ2-1; 11 bases map to TRBD2. With V trimmed by 6 bases and J by 4 bases, 5 bases remained unmatched. Per the germline V gene, CDR1 is MNHEY and CDR2 is SMNVEV (reference sequence). The CDR3 contains 15 residues. DNA of the CDR3: TGTGCCAGCAGGCCCGGGACTAGCGGATACAATGAGCAGTTCTTC. Translating gives CASRPGTSGYNEQFF.

V and J are TRBV19 and TRBJ2-3; 10 nucleotides align to TRBD2. The germline V gene has CDR1 LNHDA and CDR2 SQIVND (reference sequence). Trimming removed 4 bases from V and 4 bases from J; junction bases left unmatched: 5. This CDR3 contains 15 residues. In nucleotides, the CDR3 is TGTGCCAGTAGTACGGGAAGCGGGAGGGCAGATACGCAGTATTTT. Translating gives CASSTGSGRADTQYF.

This clone has at least ten counts. The V call is TRBV4-1, the J call TRBJ2-5; a possible D gene is TRBD1 (6 bases). Germline V gives CDR1 MGHRA, CDR2 YSYEKL. There are 15 residues in the CDR3. Trimming left V 4 bases short and J 4 bases short, with 16 bases between. The CDR3 DNA reads as TGCGCCAGCAGCCCCCTGCAGGGGACGGGAGAGACCCAGTACTTC. It encodes CASSPLQGTGETQYF.